This paragraph reports one T cell receptor beta chain. The antigen it binds to is not known. Per-base qualities were not stored, and no clone one base away is much larger. Libraries were constructed by the immunoSEQ multiplex PCR assay. TCRdb retrieved this table from immuneACCESS and kept in-frame rearrangements only. Not all clones are present; in checked studies, unresolved V genes account for under half, and no reason is known for the remainder. The sample contains under 450,000 clones, around 95% of them found a single time. The top ten clonotypes cover approximately 0.02% of the sample. The record originates from a study of shared T cell receptors in the human thymus (TCRdb year 2021). Study-level background: The study examined how self-reactive, shared T-cell receptor alpha chains are generated in the human thymus.

Taken from the germline V gene, the CDR1 and CDR2 loops are MDHEN and SYDVKM. V ends up 2 bases short and J 2 bases short, with an unmatched junction base count of 7. The CDR3 covers 16 residues, taking in both the cysteine and the phenylalanine. The entry retains the CDR3 DNA only, 48 bases that are in frame from base 1. The V gene is TRBV28 and the J gene is TRBJ2-7, with 9 junctional bases fitting TRBD1. Sequenced sample: thymocytes. This receptor was obtained from a human donor. The DNA is as follows: TGTGCCAGCAGTTTAGCCTACAGGGGGCAGGCCTACGAGCAGTACTTC. Its amino acids are CASSLAYRGQAYEQYF.